These 5 T cell receptor beta chains were all obtained from the same sample, sequenced in a study of T cells in Graves' hyperthyroidism and ophthalmopathy. RNA transcripts were the template for amplifying TCR beta CDR3 regions. HTBI primers drove first-round RT-PCR of the TCR CDR3. From the multiplex PCR reads, TCRdb called clonotypes with MiXCR, one entry per CDR3 protein. This table holds hundreds of thousands of distinct CDR3 sequences, approximately 18% found once. The material sequenced was blood. The receptors derive from a man aged 50-59 years with Graves' ophthalmopathy.

The chain joins TRBV6-5 to TRBJ2-2, with 8 bases identical to TRBD2. Germline CDR1 is MNHEY and CDR2 is SVGAGI. This CDR3 contains 18 residues. Germline trimming cut 2 bases from V and 1 base from J; bases unmatched to any gene: 9. The CDR3 DNA reads as TGTGCCAGCAGTTACCCGAGGGAAGCGGGGGTGAACACCGGGGAGCTGTTTTTT. Its translation is CASSYPREAGVNTGELFF.

This clonotype was recorded at least ten times. The chain recombines TRBV14 with TRBJ2-7, with D tentatively TRBD2 (5 bases). CDR1 and CDR2 from the germline V gene are SGHDN and FVKESK. This CDR3 spans 14 amino acids. Between the trimmed V and J ends, which lost 4 bases and 1 base, there was a span of 11 bases. The CDR3 DNA is TGTGCCAGCAGCCTCGAGGGCCGGTCCTACGAGCAGTACTTC. It yields the protein CASSLEGRSYEQYF. The whole variable domain, filled in from reference TRBV14 and TRBJ2-7, reads EAGVTQFPSHSVIEKGQTVTLRCDPISGHDNLYWYRRVMGKEIKFLLHFVKESKQDESGMPNNRFLAERTGGTYSTLKVQPAELEDSGVYFCASSLEGRSYEQYFGPGTRLTVT.

This clonotype occurred many times. The rearrangement uses TRBV20-1 and TRBJ2-1; the D gene is possibly TRBD2 (5 bases). The CDR3 spans 17 residues. Trimming took 4 bases from V and 2 from J, leaving 21 bases between them. The germline CDR1 and CDR2 sequences are DFQATT and SNEGSKA (reference sequence). Here the CDR3 reads CSATDLNSIHPYNEQFF. CDR3 sequence (DNA): TGCAGTGCTACGGACTTAAACTCCATCCACCCCTACAATGAGCAGTTCTTC.

This clonotype was counted a few times. The chain couples TRBV9 to TRBJ2-7; a weak D match, TRBD2 (5 bases). The CDR3 spans 14 residues. Trimming pared 1 base from V and 2 bases from J, leaving 10 bases between. Germline V lookup: CDR1 SGDLS, CDR2 YYNGEE. The CDR3 coding sequence is TGTGCCAGCAGCGTAAGACTGGAGGCCTACGAGCAGTACTTC. It is translated as CASSVRLEAYEQYF.

As DNA, the CDR3 is TGTGCCAGCAGTTACCGTCTCTTCCCAGGGCAGTACCAAGAGACCCAGTACTTC. It is translated as CASSYRLFPGQYQETQYF. The chain combines TRBV6-5 with TRBJ2-5; D might be TRBD1 (5 bases). The V gene's germline CDR1 is MNHEY and CDR2 SVGAGI. Trimming cost V 2 bases and J 0 bases, with 19 bases left between them. The CDR3 is 18 residues long.